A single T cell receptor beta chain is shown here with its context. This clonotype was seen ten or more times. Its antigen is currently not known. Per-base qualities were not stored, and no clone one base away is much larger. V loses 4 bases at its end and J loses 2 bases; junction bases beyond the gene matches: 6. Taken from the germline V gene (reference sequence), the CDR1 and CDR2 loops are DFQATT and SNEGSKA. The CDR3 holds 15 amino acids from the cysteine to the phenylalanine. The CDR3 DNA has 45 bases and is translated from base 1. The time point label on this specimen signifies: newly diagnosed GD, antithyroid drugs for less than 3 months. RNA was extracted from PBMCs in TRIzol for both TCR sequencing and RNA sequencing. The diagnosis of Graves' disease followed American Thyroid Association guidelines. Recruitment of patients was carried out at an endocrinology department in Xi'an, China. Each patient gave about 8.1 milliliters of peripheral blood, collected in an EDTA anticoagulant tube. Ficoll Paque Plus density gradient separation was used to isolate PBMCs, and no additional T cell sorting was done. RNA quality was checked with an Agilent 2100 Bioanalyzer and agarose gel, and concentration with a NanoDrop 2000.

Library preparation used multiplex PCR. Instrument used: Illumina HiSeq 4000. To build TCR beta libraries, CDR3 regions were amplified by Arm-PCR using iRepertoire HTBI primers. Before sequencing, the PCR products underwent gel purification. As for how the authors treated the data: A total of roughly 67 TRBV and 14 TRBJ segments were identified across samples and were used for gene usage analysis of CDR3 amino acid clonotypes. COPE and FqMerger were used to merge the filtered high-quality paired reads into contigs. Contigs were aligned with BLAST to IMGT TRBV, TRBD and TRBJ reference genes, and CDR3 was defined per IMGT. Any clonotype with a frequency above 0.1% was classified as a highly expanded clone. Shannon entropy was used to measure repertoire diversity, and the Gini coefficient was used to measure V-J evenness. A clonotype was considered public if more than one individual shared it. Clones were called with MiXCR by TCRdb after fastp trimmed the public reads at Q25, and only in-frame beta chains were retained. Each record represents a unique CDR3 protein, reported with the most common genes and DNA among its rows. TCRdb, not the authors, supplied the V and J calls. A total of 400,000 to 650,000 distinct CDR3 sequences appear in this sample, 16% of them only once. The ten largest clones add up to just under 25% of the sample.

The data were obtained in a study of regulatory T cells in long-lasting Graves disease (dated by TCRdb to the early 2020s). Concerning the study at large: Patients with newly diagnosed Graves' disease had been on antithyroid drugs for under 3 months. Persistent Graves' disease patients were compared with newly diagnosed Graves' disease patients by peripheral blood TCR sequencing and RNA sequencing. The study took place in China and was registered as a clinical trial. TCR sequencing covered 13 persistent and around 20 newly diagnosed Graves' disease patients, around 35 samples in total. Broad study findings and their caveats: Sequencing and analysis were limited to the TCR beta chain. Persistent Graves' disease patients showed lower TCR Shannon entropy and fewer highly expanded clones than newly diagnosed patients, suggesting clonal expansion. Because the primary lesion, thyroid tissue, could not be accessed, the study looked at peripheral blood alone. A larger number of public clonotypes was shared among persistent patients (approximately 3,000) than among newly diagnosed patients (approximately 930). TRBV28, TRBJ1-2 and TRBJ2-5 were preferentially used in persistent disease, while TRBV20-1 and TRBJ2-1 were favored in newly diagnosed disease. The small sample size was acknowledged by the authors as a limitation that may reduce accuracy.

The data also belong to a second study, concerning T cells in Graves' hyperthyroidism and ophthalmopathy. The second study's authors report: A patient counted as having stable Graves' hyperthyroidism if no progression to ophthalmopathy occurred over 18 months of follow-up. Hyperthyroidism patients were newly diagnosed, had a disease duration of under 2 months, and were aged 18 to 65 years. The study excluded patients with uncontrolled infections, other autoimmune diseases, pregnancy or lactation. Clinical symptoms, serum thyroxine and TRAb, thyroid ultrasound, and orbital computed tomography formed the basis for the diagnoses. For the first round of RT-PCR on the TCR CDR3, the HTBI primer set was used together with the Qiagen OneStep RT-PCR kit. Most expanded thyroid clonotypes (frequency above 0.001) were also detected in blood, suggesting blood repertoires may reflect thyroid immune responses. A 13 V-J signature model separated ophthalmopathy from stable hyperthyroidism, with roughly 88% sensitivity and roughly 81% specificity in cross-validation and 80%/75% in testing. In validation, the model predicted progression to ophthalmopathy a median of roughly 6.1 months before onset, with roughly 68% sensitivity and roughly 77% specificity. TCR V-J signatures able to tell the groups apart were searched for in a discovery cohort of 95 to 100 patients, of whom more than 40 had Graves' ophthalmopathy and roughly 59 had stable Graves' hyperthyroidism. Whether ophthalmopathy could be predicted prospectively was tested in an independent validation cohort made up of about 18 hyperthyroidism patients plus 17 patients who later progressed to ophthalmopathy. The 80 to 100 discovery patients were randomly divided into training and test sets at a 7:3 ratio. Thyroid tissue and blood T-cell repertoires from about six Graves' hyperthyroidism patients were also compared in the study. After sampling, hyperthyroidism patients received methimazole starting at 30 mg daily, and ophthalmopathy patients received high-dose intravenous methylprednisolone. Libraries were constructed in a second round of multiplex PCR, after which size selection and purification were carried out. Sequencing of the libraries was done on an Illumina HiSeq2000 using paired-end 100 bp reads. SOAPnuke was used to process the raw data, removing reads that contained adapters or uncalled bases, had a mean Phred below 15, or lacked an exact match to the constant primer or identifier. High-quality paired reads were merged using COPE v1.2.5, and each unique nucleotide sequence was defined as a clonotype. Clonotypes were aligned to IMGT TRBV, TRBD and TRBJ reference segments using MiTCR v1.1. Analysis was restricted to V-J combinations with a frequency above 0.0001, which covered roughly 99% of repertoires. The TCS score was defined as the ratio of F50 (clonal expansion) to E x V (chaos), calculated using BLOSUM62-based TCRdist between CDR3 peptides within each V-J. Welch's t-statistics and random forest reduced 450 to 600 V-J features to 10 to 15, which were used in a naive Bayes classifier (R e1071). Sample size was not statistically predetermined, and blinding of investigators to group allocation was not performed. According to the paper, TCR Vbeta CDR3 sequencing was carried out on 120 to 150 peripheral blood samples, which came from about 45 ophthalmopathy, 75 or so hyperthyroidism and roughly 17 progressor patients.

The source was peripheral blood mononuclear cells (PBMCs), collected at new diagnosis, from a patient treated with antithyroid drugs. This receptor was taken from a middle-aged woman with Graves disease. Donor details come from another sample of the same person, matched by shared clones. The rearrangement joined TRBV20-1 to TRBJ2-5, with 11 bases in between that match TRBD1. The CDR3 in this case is CSAIRGQGGQETQYF. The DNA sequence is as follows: TGCAGTGCTATTAGGGGACAGGGGGGGCAAGAGACCCAGTACTTC.